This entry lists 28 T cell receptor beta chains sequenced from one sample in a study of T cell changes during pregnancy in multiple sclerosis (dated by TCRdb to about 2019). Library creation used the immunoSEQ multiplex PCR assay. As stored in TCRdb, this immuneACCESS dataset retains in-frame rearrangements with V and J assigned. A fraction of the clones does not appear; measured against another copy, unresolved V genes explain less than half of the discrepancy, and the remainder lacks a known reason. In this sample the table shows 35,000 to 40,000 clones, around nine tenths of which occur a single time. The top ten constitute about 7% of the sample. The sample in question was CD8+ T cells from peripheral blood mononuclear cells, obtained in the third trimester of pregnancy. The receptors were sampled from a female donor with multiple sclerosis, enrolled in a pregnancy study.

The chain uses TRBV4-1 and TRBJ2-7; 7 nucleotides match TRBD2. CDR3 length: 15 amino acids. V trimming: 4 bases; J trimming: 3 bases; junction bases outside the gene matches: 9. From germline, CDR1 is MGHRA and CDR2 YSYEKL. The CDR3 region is CASSPMGGLGYEQYF. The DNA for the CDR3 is TGCGCCAGCAGCCCAATGGGAGGGCTCGGCTACGAGCAGTACTTC.

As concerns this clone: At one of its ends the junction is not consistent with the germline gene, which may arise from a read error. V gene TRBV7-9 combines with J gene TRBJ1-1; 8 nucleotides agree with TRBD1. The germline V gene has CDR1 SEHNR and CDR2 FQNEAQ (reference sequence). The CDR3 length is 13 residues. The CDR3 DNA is TGTGCCAGCAGCGTAGCAGGGGGCTCCGCCGCTTTCTTT. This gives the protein CASSVAGGSAAFF.

The CDR3 coding sequence is TGCGCCAGCAGCCAAGAAAGAGCCGCTAGCGGGGGGGCATACGAGCAGTACTTC. Its protein is CASSQERAASGGAYEQYF. V usage is TRBV4-1 and J usage is TRBJ2-7, with 12 bases matching TRBD2. V was pared by 0 bases and J by 4 bases, with 10 bases of the junction left unmatched. Germline V gives CDR1 MGHRA, CDR2 YSYEKL. The CDR3 is 18 amino acids.

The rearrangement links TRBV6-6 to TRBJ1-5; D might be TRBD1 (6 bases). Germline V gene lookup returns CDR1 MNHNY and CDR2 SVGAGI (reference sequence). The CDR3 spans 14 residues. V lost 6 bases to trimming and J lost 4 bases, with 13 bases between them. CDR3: CASRPGQHNQPQHF. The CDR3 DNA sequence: TGTGCCAGCAGACCCGGACAGCATAATCAGCCCCAGCATTTT.

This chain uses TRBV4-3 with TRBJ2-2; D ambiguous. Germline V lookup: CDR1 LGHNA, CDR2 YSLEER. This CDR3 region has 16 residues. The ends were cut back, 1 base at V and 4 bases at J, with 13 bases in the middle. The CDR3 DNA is TGCGCCAGCAGCCAAGGGCCCCGTGGCTCCACCGGGGAGCTGTTTTTT. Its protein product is CASSQGPRGSTGELFF.

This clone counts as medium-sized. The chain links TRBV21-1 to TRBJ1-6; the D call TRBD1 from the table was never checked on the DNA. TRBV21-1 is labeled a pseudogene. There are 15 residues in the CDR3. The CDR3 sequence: CASSTRDRVNSPLHF. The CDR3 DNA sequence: TGTGCCAGCAGCACCCGGGACAGGGTTAATTCACCCCTCCACTTT.

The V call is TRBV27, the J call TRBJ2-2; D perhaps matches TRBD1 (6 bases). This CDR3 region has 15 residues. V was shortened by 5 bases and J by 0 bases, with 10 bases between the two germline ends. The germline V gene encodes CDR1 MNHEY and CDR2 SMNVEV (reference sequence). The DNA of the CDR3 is TGTGCCAGCAGTCACCGACAGGCGAACACCGGGGAGCTGTTTTTT. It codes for CASSHRQANTGELFF.

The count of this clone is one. The CDR3 protein is CASSPDGQGLNQPQHF. Written as DNA, the CDR3 is TGCGCCAGCAGCCCGGACGGACAGGGACTGAATCAGCCCCAGCATTTT. The chain is built from TRBV4-1 and TRBJ1-5; the match to TRBD1 covers 8 bases. The trim removed 4 bases at V and 4 bases at J, leaving 9 bases unmatched. CDR3 length: 16 residues. CDR1 is MGHRA, CDR2 YSYEKL, per germline.

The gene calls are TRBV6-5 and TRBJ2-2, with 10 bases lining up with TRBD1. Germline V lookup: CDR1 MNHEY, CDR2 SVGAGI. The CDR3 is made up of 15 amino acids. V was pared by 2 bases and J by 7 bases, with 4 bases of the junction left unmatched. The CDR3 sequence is CASSYGQGGNGELFF. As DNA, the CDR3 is TGTGCCAGCAGTTACGGACAGGGGGGTAACGGGGAGCTGTTTTTT.

The CDR3 sequence: CASSEFGFGLQETQYF. The CDR3 region has the DNA TGTGCCAGCAGTGAATTCGGGTTTGGGTTACAAGAGACCCAGTACTTC. The chain joins TRBV25-1 to TRBJ2-5; D remains ambiguous. V lost 1 base, J lost 2 bases, and 14 bases lay in between. There are 16 residues in the CDR3. CDR1 and CDR2 (germline): MGHDK, SYGVNS.

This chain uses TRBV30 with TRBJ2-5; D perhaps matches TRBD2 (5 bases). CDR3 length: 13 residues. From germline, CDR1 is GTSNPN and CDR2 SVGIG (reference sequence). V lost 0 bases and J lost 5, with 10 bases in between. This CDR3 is CAWSVHWEETQYF. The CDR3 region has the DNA TGTGCCTGGAGTGTACACTGGGAGGAGACCCAGTACTTC.

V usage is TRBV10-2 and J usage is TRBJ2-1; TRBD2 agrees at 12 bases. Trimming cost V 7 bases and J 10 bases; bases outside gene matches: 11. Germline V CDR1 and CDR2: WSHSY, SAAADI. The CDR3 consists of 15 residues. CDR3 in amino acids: CASMPLAGGFLEQFF. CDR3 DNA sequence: TGCGCCAGCATGCCCCTAGCGGGGGGGTTCTTAGAGCAGTTCTTC.

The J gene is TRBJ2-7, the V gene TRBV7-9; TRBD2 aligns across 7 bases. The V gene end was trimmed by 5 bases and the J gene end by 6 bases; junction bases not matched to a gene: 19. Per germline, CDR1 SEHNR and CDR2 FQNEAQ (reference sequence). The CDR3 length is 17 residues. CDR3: CASSTPRDYPDLGEQYF. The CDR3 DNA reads TGTGCCAGCAGCACTCCTCGGGACTACCCCGACCTCGGCGAGCAGTACTTC.

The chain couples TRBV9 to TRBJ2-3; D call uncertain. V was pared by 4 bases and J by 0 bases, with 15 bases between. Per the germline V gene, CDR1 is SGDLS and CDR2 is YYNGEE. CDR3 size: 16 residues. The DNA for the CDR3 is TGTGCCAGCAGCCCCCAGATTACCCCTAGCACAGATACGCAGTATTTT. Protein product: CASSPQITPSTDTQYF.

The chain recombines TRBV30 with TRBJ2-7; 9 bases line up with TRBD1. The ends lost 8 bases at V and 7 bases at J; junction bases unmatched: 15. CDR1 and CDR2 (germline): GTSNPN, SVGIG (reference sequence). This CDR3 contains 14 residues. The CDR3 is CAGQQGAEVGEQYF. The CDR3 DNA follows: TGTGCCGGGCAACAGGGGGCCGAGGTGGGGGAGCAGTACTTC.

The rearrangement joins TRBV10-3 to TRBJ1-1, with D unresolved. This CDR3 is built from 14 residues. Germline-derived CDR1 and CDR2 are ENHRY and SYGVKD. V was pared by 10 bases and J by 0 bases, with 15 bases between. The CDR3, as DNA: TGTGCCACAGCGGCGGGCAGTATGAACACTGAAGCTTTCTTT. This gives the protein CATAAGSMNTEAFF.

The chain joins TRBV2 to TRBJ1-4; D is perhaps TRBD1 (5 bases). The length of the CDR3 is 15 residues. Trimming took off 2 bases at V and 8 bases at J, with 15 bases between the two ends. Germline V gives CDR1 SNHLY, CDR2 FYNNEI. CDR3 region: CASSEMRRRGEKLFF. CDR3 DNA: TGTGCCAGCAGTGAAATGAGGAGGAGGGGCGAAAAACTGTTTTTT.

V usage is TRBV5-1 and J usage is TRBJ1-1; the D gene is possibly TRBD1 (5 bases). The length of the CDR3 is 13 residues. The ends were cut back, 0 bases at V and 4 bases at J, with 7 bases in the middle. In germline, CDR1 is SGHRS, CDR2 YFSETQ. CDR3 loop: CASSLEGITEAFF. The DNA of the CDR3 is TGCGCCAGCAGCTTGGAGGGGATCACTGAAGCTTTCTTT. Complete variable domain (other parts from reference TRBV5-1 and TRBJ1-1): KAGVTQTPRYLIKTRGQQVTLSCSPISGHRSVSWYQQTPGQGLQFLFEYFSETQRNKGNFPGRFSGRQFSNSRSEMNVSTLELGDSALYLCASSLEGITEAFFGQGTRLTVV.

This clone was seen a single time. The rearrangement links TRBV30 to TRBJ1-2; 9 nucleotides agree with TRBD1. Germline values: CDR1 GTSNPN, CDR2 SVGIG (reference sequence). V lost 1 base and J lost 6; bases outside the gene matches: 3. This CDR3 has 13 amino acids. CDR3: CAWSGTGEDGYTF. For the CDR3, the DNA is TGTGCCTGGAGTGGGACAGGGGAGGATGGCTACACCTTC.

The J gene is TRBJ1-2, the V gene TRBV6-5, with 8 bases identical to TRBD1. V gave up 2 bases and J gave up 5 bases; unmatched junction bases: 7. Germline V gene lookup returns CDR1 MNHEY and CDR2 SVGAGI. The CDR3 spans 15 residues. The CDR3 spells CASSYNGQGLYGYTF. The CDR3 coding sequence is TGTGCCAGCAGTTACAACGGACAGGGACTTTATGGCTACACCTTC.

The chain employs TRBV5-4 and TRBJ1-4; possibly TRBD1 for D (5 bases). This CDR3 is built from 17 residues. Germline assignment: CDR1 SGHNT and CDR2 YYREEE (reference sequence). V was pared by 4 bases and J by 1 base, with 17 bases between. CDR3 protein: CASSPGAGGLTNEKLFF. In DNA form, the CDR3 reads TGTGCCAGCAGCCCCGGGGCGGGGGGGTTAACTAATGAAAAACTGTTTTTT.

The CDR3 loop reads CASSIVSQGAGTGELFF. The CDR3 DNA sequence: TGTGCCAGTAGTATAGTATCTCAGGGGGCCGGCACCGGGGAGCTGTTTTTT. This chain joins TRBV19 and TRBJ2-2; 8 bases line up with TRBD1. V shed 1 base, J shed 4 bases, and the junction held 8 bases outside the gene matches. The CDR3 contains 17 residues. The germline V gene encodes CDR1 LNHDA and CDR2 SQIVND (reference sequence). Supplemented by reference TRBV19 and TRBJ2-2, the full variable domain reads DGGITQSPKYLFRKEGQNVTLSCEQNLNHDAMYWYRQDPGQGLRLIYYSQIVNDFQKGDIAEGYSVSREKKESFPLTVTSAQKNPTAFYLCASSIVSQGAGTGELFFGEGSRLTVL.

The CDR3 nucleotides read TGTGCCAGCAGCGTAGCGGGTAGACCTTCCCCCTACAATGAGCAGTTCTTC. Encoded protein: CASSVAGRPSPYNEQFF. The chain carries TRBV9 and TRBJ2-1, with D uncertain. The CDR3 runs 17 residues. Deletions cut 0 bases from V and 2 bases from J, with 15 bases between. In germline, CDR1 is SGDLS, CDR2 YYNGEE.

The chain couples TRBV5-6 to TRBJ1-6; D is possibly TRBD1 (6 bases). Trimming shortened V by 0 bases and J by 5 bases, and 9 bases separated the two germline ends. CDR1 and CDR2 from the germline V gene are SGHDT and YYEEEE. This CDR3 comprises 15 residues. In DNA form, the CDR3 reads TGTGCCAGCAGCTTGGTTACAGGGAATAATTCACCCCTCCACTTT. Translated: CASSLVTGNNSPLHF.

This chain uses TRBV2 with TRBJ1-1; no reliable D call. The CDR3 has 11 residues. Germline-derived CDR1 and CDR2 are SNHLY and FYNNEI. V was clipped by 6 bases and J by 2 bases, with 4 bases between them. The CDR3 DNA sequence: TGTGCCAGCAGACACAACACTGAAGCTTTCTTT. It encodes CASRHNTEAFF.

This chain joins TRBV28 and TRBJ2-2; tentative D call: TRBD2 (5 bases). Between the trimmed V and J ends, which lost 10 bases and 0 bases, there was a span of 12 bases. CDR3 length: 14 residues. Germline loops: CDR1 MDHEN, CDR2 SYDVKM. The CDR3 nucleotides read TGTGCCACTTTAACGGGGACGAACACCGGGGAGCTGTTTTTT. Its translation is CATLTGTNTGELFF.

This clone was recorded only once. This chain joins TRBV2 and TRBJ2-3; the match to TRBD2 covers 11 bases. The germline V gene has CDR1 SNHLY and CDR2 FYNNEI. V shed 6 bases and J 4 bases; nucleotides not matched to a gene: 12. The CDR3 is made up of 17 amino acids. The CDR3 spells CASRVHISGGAPDTQYF. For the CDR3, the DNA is TGTGCCAGCAGAGTACACATTAGCGGGGGGGCACCAGATACGCAGTATTTT.

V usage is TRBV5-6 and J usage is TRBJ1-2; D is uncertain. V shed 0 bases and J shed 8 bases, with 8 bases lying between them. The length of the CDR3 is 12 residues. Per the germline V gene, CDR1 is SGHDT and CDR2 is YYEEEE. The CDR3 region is CASSLGALGYTF. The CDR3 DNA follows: TGTGCCAGCAGCTTGGGGGCATTGGGCTACACCTTC.